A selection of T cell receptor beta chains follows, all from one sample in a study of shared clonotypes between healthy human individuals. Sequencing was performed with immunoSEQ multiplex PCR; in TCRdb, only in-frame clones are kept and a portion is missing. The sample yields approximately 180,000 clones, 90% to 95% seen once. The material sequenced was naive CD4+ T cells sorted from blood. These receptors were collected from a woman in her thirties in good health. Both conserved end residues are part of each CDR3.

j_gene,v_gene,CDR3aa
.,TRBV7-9,CASRTLAGGSYEQYF
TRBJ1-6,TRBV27,CASSFSSTGFSYNSPLHF
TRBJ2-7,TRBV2,CASRLAVASSYEQYF
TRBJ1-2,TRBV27,CASSFGRAVIYGYTF
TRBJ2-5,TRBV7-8,CASSLVHRLKTQYF
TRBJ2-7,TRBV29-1,CSSYGTSGSSYEQYF
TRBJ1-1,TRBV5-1,CASSLAGRGNTEAFF
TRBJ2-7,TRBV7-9,CASSDSGTELRGQYF
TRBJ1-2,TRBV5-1,CASSPATGSPNYGYTF
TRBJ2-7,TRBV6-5,CASSNPGGPQHF
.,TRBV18,CASSPPGRDGYEQYF
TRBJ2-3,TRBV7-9,CASSLSQTADTQYF
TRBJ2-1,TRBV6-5,CASSYSSSTRFGEQFF
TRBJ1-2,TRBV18,CASSEDRNYGYTF
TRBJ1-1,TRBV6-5,CASSRGVMGTEAFF
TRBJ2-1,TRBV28,CASSSASGWYNEQFF
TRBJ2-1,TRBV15,CATSRGGAGGYNEQFF
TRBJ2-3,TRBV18,CASSPTTSGSGGTDTQYF
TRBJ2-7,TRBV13,CASRRAGTEYEQYF
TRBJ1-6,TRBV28,CASSFTEKYSPLHF